This TCR beta chain was sequenced for a study of vaccination and CD4 T cells after COVID-19. As for the study in general: The peptides that stimulated the cells were overlapping spike peptides from SARS-CoV-2, HCoV-NL63, HCoV-OC43 and HCoV-229E. The control cultures got either a CEFX pool, an HIV-1 Nef pool, or no peptide at all.

The treatment was: approximately 9-day PBMC culture with coronavirus spike peptide pools or control peptides (ViraFEST assay). With more than nine days of culture completed, CD4+ T cells were isolated by negative selection. Comment on this clonotype: Antigen: not known.

Study-wide points: Among convalescent patients, a median about 84% of reactive clones emerged only after vaccination.

In germline, CDR1 is SGHVS, CDR2 FQNEAQ. The CDR3 sequence is 16 residues long. The V and J ends lost 1 base and 7 bases, in that order; junction bases with no gene match: 10. The study sequenced cultured CD4+ T cell DNA using the Oncomine TCR Beta short-read assay. From the PCR reads, TCRdb called clonotypes with MiXCR, one entry per CDR3 protein. The sample holds roughly 28,000 distinct CDR3 sequences; about 50% are singletons and the top ten take 28%. This TCR came from a human donor who received a COVID-19 vaccine. The V gene is TRBV7-8, the J gene TRBJ1-2, with 9 bases that match TRBD1. Specimen: CD4+ T cells from blood, cultured in vitro, collected before SARS-CoV-2 vaccination. Here the CDR3 reads CASSLVPGQGKAGYTF. For the CDR3, the DNA is TGTGCCAGCAGCTTAGTACCGGGACAGGGAAAGGCTGGCTACACCTTC. Together with reference TRBV7-8 and TRBJ1-2, the CDR3 gives the full variable domain: GAGVSQSPRYKVAKRGQDVALRCDPISGHVSLFWYQQALGQGPEFLTYFQNEAQLDKSGLPSDRFFAERPEGSVSTLKIQRTQQEDSAVYLCASSLVPGQGKAGYTFGSGTRLTVV.